What follows is one TCR beta chain and its context. The antigen remains undetermined. This entry belongs to a study of cytomegalovirus exposure and HLA in healthy donors. Overall study context: Of all 370 or so donors who were genotyped, roughly 81% belonged to the Caucasian-associated ancestry cluster.

Trimming at V came to 6 bases and at J to 16 bases, leaving 12 bases not matched to a gene. This CDR3 has 15 residues. CDR1 and CDR2 from the germline V gene are MDHEN and SYDVKM. Findings and limits, study-wide: A later analysis found TCR association rates differed by HLA locus, highest for DRB1 and lowest for HLA-C. According to a later analysis, donors in an Asian-associated ancestry cluster reportedly had fewer N-insertions than the approximately 730-donor mean.

The primer mix had 60 Vbeta and 13 Jbeta primers. Clones were sequenced by immunoSEQ multiplex PCR, and TCRdb holds only the in-frame ones, with some missing. This sample carries approximately 150,000 clones, around 81% of them seen once, and the ten largest clones take around 1.5%. The chain links TRBV28 to TRBJ2-1; TRBD2 matches at 16 bases. The sequenced material came from PBMCs. This TCR derives from a man in his forties in good health and CMV-seronegative. This CDR3 reads CASRTPGLAGGFGFF. The CDR3 DNA reads as TGTGCCAGCAGGACTCCGGGACTAGCGGGAGGGTTTGGATTCTTC.